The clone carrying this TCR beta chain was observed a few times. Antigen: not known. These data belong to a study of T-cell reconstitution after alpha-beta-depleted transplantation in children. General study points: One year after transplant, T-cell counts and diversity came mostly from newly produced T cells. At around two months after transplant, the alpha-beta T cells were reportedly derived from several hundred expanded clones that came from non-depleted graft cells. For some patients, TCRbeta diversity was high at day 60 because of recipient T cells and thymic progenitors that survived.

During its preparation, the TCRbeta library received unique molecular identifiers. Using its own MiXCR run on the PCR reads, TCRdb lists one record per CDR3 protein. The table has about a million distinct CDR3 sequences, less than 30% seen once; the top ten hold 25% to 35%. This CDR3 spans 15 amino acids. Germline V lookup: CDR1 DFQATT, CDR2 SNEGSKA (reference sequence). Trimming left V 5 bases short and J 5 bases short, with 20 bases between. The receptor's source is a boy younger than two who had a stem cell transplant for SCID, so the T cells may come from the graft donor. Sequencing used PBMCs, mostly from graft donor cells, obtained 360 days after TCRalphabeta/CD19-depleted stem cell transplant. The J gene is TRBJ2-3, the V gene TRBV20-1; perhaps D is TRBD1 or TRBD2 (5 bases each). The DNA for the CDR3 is TGCAGTGCTGGGCCCTCGGGGTTTACAGGAGATACGCAGTATTTT. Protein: CSAGPSGFTGDTQYF.